This T cell receptor (beta chain) was recovered during a study of neoadjuvant nivolumab and ipilimumab in lung cancer. Whole-study results and caveats: Only two of four nivolumab-treated tumors gained richness and clonality by surgery. Only a single major-pathologic-response sample was available for clonality analysis.

The CDR3 has 15 residues. The germline CDR1 and CDR2 sequences are MNHEY and SVGAGI. The V and J ends lost 7 bases and 4 bases respectively, with 16 bases between them. To note about this clone: The antigen remains unidentified.

Sequencing was performed with immunoSEQ multiplex PCR; in TCRdb, only in-frame clones are kept and a portion is missing. The table lists some 20,000 clones, roughly 80% of them singletons. This TCR derives from an adult with non-small cell lung cancer. The source material was tumor tissue, sampled after neoadjuvant nivolumab, alone or with ipilimumab, at or shortly before surgery. The chain couples TRBV6-5 to TRBJ1-4; tentative D call: TRBD1 (5 bases). The chain's CDR3 is CASKRGAALNEKLFF. The CDR3 DNA is TGTGCCAGCAAAAGAGGGGCCGCCCTTAATGAAAAACTGTTTTTT.